This paragraph covers one TCR beta chain sequence. As yet, its antigen is unknown. cDNA encoding TCR beta was synthesized via 5'RACE template switching incorporating UMIs. TCRdb derives one entry per CDR3 protein from the 5' RACE reads, leaving out DNA. Here the sample table reports over 250,000 distinct CDR3 sequences. The sample is drawn from a study of T cells expressing NK-cell markers. Points from the study as a whole: Roughly 6 donors had dominant NKG2C+ clonotypes that comprised roughly 1.0-8% of their CD8+ T cells. These clonotypes, the leaders elsewhere, also led the CD3+CD56-NKG2C+ fraction in several donors. Whether the expanded NKG2C+ T cell clones recognized HCMV remained unclear.

Germline CDR1 and CDR2: MNHEY and SVGAGI. CDR3 length: 17 amino acids. The chain uses TRBV6-5 and TRBJ1-2; TCRdb calls TRBD1, which cannot be checked without DNA. The sequenced sample consisted of blood T cells: a sorted CD56 or NKG2C T cell subset, CD4+ or CD8+ T cells, or bulk PBMC T cells (not recorded which). The clonotype comes from a woman between 18 and 70 years old in good health. The CDR3 here is CASSYQNRPGRNYGYTF.